The 25 T cell receptor beta chains below all came from one sample that was sequenced in a study of early T cells in non-severe SARS-CoV-2 infection. In TCRdb, the 5' RACE reads were re-called with MiXCR into one record per CDR3 protein. The sample shows about 66,000 distinct CDR3 sequences, over 8% of them seen only once. The specimen was whole blood. These receptors originate from an adult who was a healthcare worker with PCR-confirmed SARS-CoV-2 infection or an uninfected control (not recorded which).

There are a few counts of this clonotype. The genes are TRBV5-6 and TRBJ2-5; D call uncertain. The V and J ends lost 2 bases and 5 bases respectively, with 10 bases between them. CDR3 length: 13 amino acids. Germline V CDR1 and CDR2: SGHDT, YYEEEE. Here the CDR3 DNA reads TGTGCCAGCAGCTTCCATCCCGAGGAGACCCAGTACTTC. Translated, it gives CASSFHPEETQYF.

The rearrangement uses TRBV19 and TRBJ1-5; D gene uncertain. Germline V lookup: CDR1 LNHDA, CDR2 SQIVND (reference sequence). There are 17 residues in the CDR3. V gave up 3 bases and J gave up 3 bases, with 18 bases separating them. The CDR3 sequence is CASSIALTPTTNQPQHF. Written as DNA, the CDR3 is TGTGCCAGTAGTATTGCGTTAACCCCGACGACCAATCAGCCCCAGCATTTT.

This clonotype was detected a few times. The CDR3 here is CAWSVQDLREKLFF. The CDR3 DNA sequence: TGTGCCTGGAGTGTACAGGACCTTAGGGAAAAACTGTTTTTT. The chain uses TRBV30 and TRBJ1-4; maybe TRBD1 (5 bases). CDR3 size: 14 residues. CDR1 is GTSNPN, CDR2 SVGIG, per germline (reference sequence). Deletions cut 0 bases from V and 8 bases from J, with 13 bases between.

This clonotype was seen only a few times. The genes are TRBV4-2 and TRBJ2-2; D might be TRBD2 (6 bases). V gave up 0 bases and J gave up 0 bases, with 11 bases separating them. Germline loops: CDR1 LGHNA, CDR2 YNFKEQ. This CDR3 comprises 17 residues. The CDR3 spells CASSQDPTSANTGELFF. CDR3 nucleotides: TGTGCCAGCAGCCAAGACCCGACTAGTGCGAACACCGGGGAGCTGTTTTTT.

The gene calls are TRBV9 and TRBJ2-7; 7 bases are shared with TRBD1. The CDR3 has 15 residues. Germline V gene sequence: CDR1 SGDLS, CDR2 YYNGEE. With 3 bases clipped from V and 2 bases from J, the junction kept 8 bases outside the gene matches. The CDR3 DNA reads TGTGCCAGCAGCGCCCGACCGGGACAGACCTACGAGCAGTACTTC. Translation: CASSARPGQTYEQYF.

This chain links TRBV21-1 with TRBJ1-2. TRBV21-1 is flagged as a pseudogene. This CDR3 comprises 13 residues. The CDR3 loop is CASSKAAWYGYTF. The CDR3 bases are TGTGCCAGCAGCAAAGCAGCGTGGTATGGCTACACCTTC.

This clonotype has just a few counts. The chain employs TRBV5-1 and TRBJ2-3, with unresolved D. CDR1 SGHRS and CDR2 YFSETQ come from the germline V gene. The CDR3 contains 14 residues. Trimming shortened V by 2 bases and J by 4 bases, and 11 bases separated the two germline ends. The CDR3 DNA follows: TGCGCCAGCAGCTTAAACAGCCTTGCAGATACGCAGTATTTT. This sequence encodes CASSLNSLADTQYF.

This clonotype was seen only a few times. The genes are TRBV29-1 and TRBJ2-5; no definite D call. V was pared by 6 bases and J by 5 bases, with 13 bases between. This CDR3 has 12 residues. Germline assignment: CDR1 SQVTM and CDR2 ANQGSEA. DNA of the CDR3: TGCAGCGTAGCTTTTACTCCGGAGACCCAGTACTTC. Translated: CSVAFTPETQYF. Full variable domain (remainder filled in from reference TRBV29-1 and TRBJ2-5): SAVISQKPSRDICQRGTSLTIQCQVDSQVTMMFWYRQQPGQSLTLIATANQGSEATYESGFVIDKFPISRPNLTFSTLTVSNMSPEDSSIYLCSVAFTPETQYFGPGTRLLVL.

The chain recombines TRBV7-9 with TRBJ2-1; 7 bases fit TRBD2. With V trimmed by 5 bases and J by 10 bases, 8 bases remained unmatched. Germline CDR1 reads SEHNR; CDR2 reads FQNEAQ (reference sequence). The CDR3 sequence is 13 residues long. The DNA for the CDR3 is TGTGCCAGCAGCCTCCCGGGGGGAAGAGAGCAGTTCTTC. Translation gives CASSLPGGREQFF.

This clonotype was detected many times. The rearrangement joins TRBV28 to TRBJ2-7, with a possible D match to TRBD1 (6 bases). Germline values: CDR1 MDHEN, CDR2 SYDVKM. The CDR3 consists of 12 residues. V was shortened by 5 bases and J by 4 bases, with 9 bases between the two germline ends. CDR3 loop: CASSLQGYEQYF. In DNA form, the CDR3 reads TGTGCCAGCAGTCTACAGGGTTACGAGCAGTACTTC.

In its sample, this clonotype was seen many times. The gene calls are TRBV7-2 and TRBJ2-5; possibly TRBD2 for D (5 bases). The CDR3 is 13 amino acids. V shed 3 bases and J shed 4 bases, with 9 bases lying between them. Germline V gene lookup returns CDR1 SGHTA and CDR2 FQGNSA. CDR3 sequence reads: CASSLGRGETQYF. CDR3 DNA sequence: TGTGCCAGCAGCTTGGGCCGGGGAGAGACCCAGTACTTC.

This clonotype was counted at least ten times. The rearrangement links TRBV5-1 to TRBJ1-2, with TRBD1 identical over 7 bases. Trimming cost V 6 bases and J 0 bases; bases outside gene matches: 5. The germline gives CDR1 SGHRS, CDR2 YFSETQ. The CDR3 consists of 14 residues. DNA for the CDR3: TGCGCCAGCACCTCGACAGGGTCTAACTATGGCTACACCTTC. Protein product: CASTSTGSNYGYTF.

The count of this clonotype is one. V and J are TRBV5-1 and TRBJ1-1; tentatively, D is TRBD1 (6 bases). This CDR3 region has 14 residues. Germline CDR1 and CDR2: SGHRS and YFSETQ. V dropped 4 bases and J dropped 0 bases, with 10 bases sitting between them. CDR3 region: CASSLQGMNTEAFF. In DNA, the CDR3 is TGCGCCAGCAGCCTACAGGGCATGAACACTGAAGCTTTCTTT.

The chain combines TRBV27 with TRBJ1-1; 12 bases map to TRBD1. The CDR3 is 17 amino acids. V lost 5 bases, J lost 0 bases, and 7 bases stayed unmatched. Germline CDR1 reads MNHEY; CDR2 reads SMNVEV (reference sequence). The CDR3 reads CASSANRDRGLNTEAFF. Written as DNA, the CDR3 is TGTGCCAGCAGTGCGAACCGGGACAGGGGGCTGAACACTGAAGCTTTCTTT.

This clonotype was detected many times. This chain links TRBV11-2 with TRBJ2-1; a possible D gene is TRBD2 (6 bases). CDR1 and CDR2 (germline): SGHAT, FQNNGV. Deletions cut 5 bases from V and 8 bases from J, with 25 bases between. The CDR3 totals 17 residues. The CDR3 region is CASSPHPGLPLAHEQFF. In nucleotides, the CDR3 is TGTGCCAGCAGCCCCCACCCGGGACTGCCATTAGCCCATGAGCAGTTCTTC. Full variable domain (rest looked up from reference TRBV11-2 and TRBJ2-1): EAGVAQSPRYKIIEKRQSVAFWCNPISGHATLYWYQQILGQGPKLLIQFQNNGVVDDSQLPKDRFSAERLKGVDSTLKIQPAKLEDSAVYLCASSPHPGLPLAHEQFFGPGTRLTVL.

A few counts support this clonotype. The rearrangement joins TRBV7-2 to TRBJ2-5; 9 bases are shared with TRBD1. Germline V CDR1 and CDR2: SGHTA, FQGNSA. The V segment lost 5 bases and the J segment 5 bases; nucleotides outside the gene matches: 9. The CDR3 contains 15 residues. The chain's CDR3 is CASSPDRGKGETQYF. CDR3 coding DNA: TGTGCCAGCAGCCCCGACAGGGGGAAGGGTGAGACCCAGTACTTC.

In its sample, this clonotype was seen a few times. The rearrangement links TRBV11-2 to TRBJ2-3, with 7 nucleotides matching TRBD2. This CDR3 comprises 16 residues. Looked up from germline, CDR1 is SGHAT and CDR2 is FQNNGV. Germline trimming cut 2 bases from V and 6 bases from J; bases unmatched to any gene: 11. The CDR3 reads CASSLSLAEIGDTQYF. CDR3 DNA: TGTGCCAGCAGCTTAAGCCTAGCGGAAATCGGGGATACGCAGTATTTT.

This clonotype showed up many times. The chain has TRBV6-2 or TRBV6-3 and TRBJ2-5, with D possibly being TRBD1 or TRBD2 (5 bases each). This CDR3 comprises 14 residues. Trimming took 2 bases from V and 7 from J, leaving 14 bases between them. Per germline, CDR1 MNHEY and CDR2 SVGEGT. CDR3 loop: CASSYGTRQGTQYF. As DNA, the CDR3 is TGTGCCAGCAGTTACGGGACCCGCCAGGGGACCCAGTACTTC.

The chain has TRBV6-2 or TRBV6-3 and TRBJ2-3; 13 nucleotides align to TRBD2. J lost 7 bases, V lost 5 bases, and 12 bases had no gene match. Germline V gene sequence: CDR1 MNHEY, CDR2 SVGEGT. The CDR3 loop spans 17 amino acids. The CDR3 sequence: CASSAPPMTSGRNTQYF. CDR3 sequence (DNA): TGTGCCAGCAGTGCCCCTCCCATGACTAGCGGGAGGAATACGCAGTATTTT.

This chain connects TRBV6-1 to TRBJ1-2; a weak D match, TRBD1 (6 bases). V was trimmed by 6 bases and J by 6 bases, leaving 17 bases between them. This CDR3 is 14 amino acids long. Germline CDR1 reads MNHNS; CDR2 reads SASEGT. CDR3 in DNA: TGTGCCAGCAGGACAGGCTGGGGCGTGGATGGCTACACCTTC. The encoded protein is CASRTGWGVDGYTF.

This clonotype was found a few times. The chain uses TRBV29-1 and TRBJ2-7; 9 bases line up with TRBD1. V dropped 6 bases and J dropped 2; count of bases not matched to a gene: 11. The germline V gene encodes CDR1 SQVTM and CDR2 ANQGSEA. The CDR3 is made up of 15 amino acids. The CDR3 loop is CSVRLGTGFTYEQYF. The CDR3 DNA reads as TGCAGCGTACGATTGGGGACAGGGTTTACCTACGAGCAGTACTTC.

This clonotype was seen ten or more times. The genes are TRBV7-2 and TRBJ2-1, with 8 bases identical to TRBD2. Trimming removed 5 bases from V and 5 bases from J; junction bases left unmatched: 8. The CDR3 spans 15 residues. Germline CDR1 SGHTA, CDR2 FQGNSA. The CDR3 sequence is CASSPVAGTNNEQFF. DNA of the CDR3: TGTGCCAGCAGCCCGGTAGCGGGGACGAACAATGAGCAGTTCTTC.

The chain carries TRBV6-2 or TRBV6-3 and TRBJ2-5; 10 nucleotides line up with TRBD1. The CDR3 is made up of 16 amino acids. Germline V CDR1 and CDR2: MNHEY, SVGEGT. J gave up 3 bases and V 0 bases, and 4 bases lay outside the gene matches. Here the CDR3 DNA reads TGTGCCAGCAGTTACTCGAGGGACAGGGGAGAAGAGACCCAGTACTTC. Its protein product is CASSYSRDRGEETQYF.

This clonotype was seen repeatedly, ten times or more. The chain couples TRBV29-1 to TRBJ2-2; 7 bases agree with TRBD1. The CDR3 has 15 residues. Germline V gives CDR1 SQVTM, CDR2 ANQGSEA. Trimming at V came to 7 bases and at J to 2 bases, leaving 10 bases not matched to a gene. The CDR3 reads CSALRRQGNTGELFF. As DNA, the CDR3 is TGCAGCGCCCTTCGCAGACAGGGCAACACCGGGGAGCTGTTTTTT.

The chain has TRBV4-3 and TRBJ2-7, with 8 bases matching TRBD2. The CDR3 is made up of 16 amino acids. V lost 1 base, J lost 5 bases, and 10 bases stayed unmatched. Germline CDR1 is LGHNA and CDR2 is YSLEER. The CDR3 protein is CASSQGPAGEIHEQYF. DNA for the CDR3: TGCGCCAGCAGCCAAGGGCCAGCGGGAGAGATCCACGAGCAGTACTTC.